This note documents a single T cell receptor (beta chain) sequence. This CDR3 has 16 amino acids. V lost 1 base and J lost 4; bases outside the gene matches: 9. The germline CDR1 and CDR2 sequences are SGHNT and YENEEA. The data were taken from a study of cytomegalovirus exposure and HLA in healthy donors. The PCR was carried out with 60 Vbeta primers and 13 Jbeta primers. Assay used: immunoSEQ multiplex PCR; TCRdb lists only in-frame clones, some missing. The sample yields about 160,000 clones, approximately 80% seen once. The chain links TRBV11-3 to TRBJ2-5, with 7 bases identical to TRBD2. Sequenced: PBMCs. The receptor's source is a male donor in good health and CMV-seropositive. CDR3 region: CASSLGATSSGETQYF. CDR3 nucleotides: TGTGCCAGCAGCTTAGGAGCGACTAGCTCCGGAGAGACCCAGTACTTC.